The clone carrying this TCR beta chain was seen at least ten times. The V end lost 5 bases, the J end lost 9 bases, and 17 bases lay between the germline ends. CDR1 is SGHTA, CDR2 FQGNSA, per germline. The CDR3 has 13 residues. The sample is drawn from a study of early T cells in non-severe SARS-CoV-2 infection. Attachment of unique molecular identifiers to individual cDNA molecules was performed. TCRdb used MiXCR to reprocess the 5' RACE reads, holding one entry per CDR3 protein. The table includes tens of thousands of distinct CDR3 sequences, more than 5% detected once. The clonotype comes from an adult who was a healthcare worker with PCR-confirmed SARS-CoV-2 infection or an uninfected control (not recorded which). The sequencing sample was made of whole blood. The chain uses TRBV7-2 and TRBJ2-7; TRBD1 or TRBD2 may be the D gene (6 bases each). This CDR3 reads CASSPQIGGAQYF. The CDR3 nucleotides read TGTGCCAGCAGCCCCCAGATCGGGGGCGCGCAGTACTTC.